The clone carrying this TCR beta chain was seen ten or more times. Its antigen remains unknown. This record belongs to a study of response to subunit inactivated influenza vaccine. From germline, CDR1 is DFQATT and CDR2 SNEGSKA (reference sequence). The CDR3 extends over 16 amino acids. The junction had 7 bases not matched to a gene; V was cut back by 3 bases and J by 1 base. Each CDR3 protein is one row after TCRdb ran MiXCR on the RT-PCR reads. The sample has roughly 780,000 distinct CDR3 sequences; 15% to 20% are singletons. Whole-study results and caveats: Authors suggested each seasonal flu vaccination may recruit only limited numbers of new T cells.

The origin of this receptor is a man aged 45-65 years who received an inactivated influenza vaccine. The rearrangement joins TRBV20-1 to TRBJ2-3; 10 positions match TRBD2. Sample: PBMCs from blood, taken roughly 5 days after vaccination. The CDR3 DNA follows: TGCAGTGCTAGTGGATCTAGCGGGAGCGGCACAGATACGCAGTATTTT. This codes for CSASGSSGSGTDTQYF.